This is a list of T cell receptor beta chains from one sample in a study of T cells in Graves' hyperthyroidism and ophthalmopathy. MiXCR, run by TCRdb on the multiplex PCR reads, gives a single entry per CDR3 protein. The table includes about 270,000 distinct CDR3 sequences, about 20% detected once. The sample taken for sequencing was blood. The origin of the receptors is a man aged 25-45 years with Graves' ophthalmopathy. The CDR3 runs from the conserved cysteine through the conserved F or W. Fields, in order: clone size, J gene, V gene, D gene, CDR3 protein, CDR3 DNA. A D gene is named only where the DNA matches it firmly. Clone size, where shown, is once, few, many, or a class for clones that have expanded.

-,TRBJ1-2,TRBV6-1,-,CASKFGLGEPNYGYTF,TGTGCCAGCAAGTTCGGCTTAGGGGAACCCAACTATGGCTACACCTTC
many,TRBJ2-7,TRBV11-2,-,CASSLIAAGVPYEQYF,TGTGCCAGCAGCTTAATAGCGGCAGGGGTGCCCTACGAGCAGTACTTC
-,TRBJ2-7,TRBV18,-,CASSPQYSSYEQYF,TGTGCCAGCTCACCACAGTACTCCTCCTACGAGCAGTACTTC
-,TRBJ2-7,TRBV19,-,CASSPSSGSAHEQYF,TGTGCCAGTAGTCCGTCGTCCGGGTCCGCCCACGAGCAGTACTTC
-,TRBJ1-5,TRBV24-1,TRBD1,CATSDAPGTGGDQPQHF,TGTGCCACCAGTGATGCGCCCGGGACAGGGGGCGATCAGCCCCAGCATTTT
-,TRBJ1-1,TRBV20-1,-,CSAGKDANTEAFF,TGCAGTGCTGGTAAGGACGCGAACACTGAAGCTTTCTTT
few,TRBJ2-1,TRBV28,TRBD1,CASSSGQGYYNEQFF,TGTGCCAGCAGTTCGGGACAGGGGTACTACAATGAGCAGTTCTTC
-,TRBJ1-5,TRBV12-3/TRBV12-4,TRBD1,CASTRTGLSQPQHF,TGTGCCAGCACCCGGACAGGGCTGAGTCAGCCCCAGCATTTT
few,TRBJ2-7,TRBV5-1,TRBD2,CASSYFSGSVYEQYF,TGCGCCAGCAGCTACTTCAGCGGGAGCGTCTACGAGCAGTACTTC
few,TRBJ2-3,TRBV7-2,-,CASRIGGTDTQYF,TGTGCCAGCAGGATTGGGGGCACAGATACGCAGTATTTT
many,TRBJ2-1,TRBV18,-,CASSPQGTNEQFF,TGTGCCAGCTCACCCCAGGGGACCAATGAGCAGTTCTTC
many,TRBJ2-7,TRBV12-3/TRBV12-4,TRBD1,CASSRGQGVSYEQYF,TGTGCCAGCAGCCGCGGACAGGGAGTCTCCTACGAGCAGTACTTC